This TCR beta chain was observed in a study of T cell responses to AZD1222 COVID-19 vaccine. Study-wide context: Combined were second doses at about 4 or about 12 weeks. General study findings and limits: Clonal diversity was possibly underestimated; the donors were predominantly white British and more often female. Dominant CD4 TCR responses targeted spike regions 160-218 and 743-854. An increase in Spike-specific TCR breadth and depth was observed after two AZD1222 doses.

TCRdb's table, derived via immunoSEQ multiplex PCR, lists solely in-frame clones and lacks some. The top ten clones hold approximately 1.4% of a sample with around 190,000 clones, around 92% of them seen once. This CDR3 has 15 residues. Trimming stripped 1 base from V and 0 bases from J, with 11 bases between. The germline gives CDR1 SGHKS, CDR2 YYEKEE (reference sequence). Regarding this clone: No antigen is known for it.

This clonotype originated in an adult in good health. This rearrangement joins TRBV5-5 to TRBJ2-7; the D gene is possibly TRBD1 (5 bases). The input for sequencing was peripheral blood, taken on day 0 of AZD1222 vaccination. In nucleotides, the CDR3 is TGTGCCAGCAGCTTGTACAGACAGCTCTCCTACGAGCAGTACTTC. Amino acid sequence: CASSLYRQLSYEQYF.